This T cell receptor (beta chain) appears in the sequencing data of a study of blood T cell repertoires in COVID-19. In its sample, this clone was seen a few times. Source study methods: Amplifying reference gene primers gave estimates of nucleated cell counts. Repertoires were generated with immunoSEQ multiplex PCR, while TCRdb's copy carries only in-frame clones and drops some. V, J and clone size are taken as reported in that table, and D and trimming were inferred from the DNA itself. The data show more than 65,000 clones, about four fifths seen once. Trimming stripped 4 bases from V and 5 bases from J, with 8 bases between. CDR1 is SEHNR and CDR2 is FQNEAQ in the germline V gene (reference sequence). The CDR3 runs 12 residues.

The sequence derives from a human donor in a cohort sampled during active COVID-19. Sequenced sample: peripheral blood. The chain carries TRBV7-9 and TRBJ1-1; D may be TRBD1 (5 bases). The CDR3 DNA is TGTGCCAGCAGCTACCGGGGGACTGAAGCTTTCTTT. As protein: CASSYRGTEAFF.